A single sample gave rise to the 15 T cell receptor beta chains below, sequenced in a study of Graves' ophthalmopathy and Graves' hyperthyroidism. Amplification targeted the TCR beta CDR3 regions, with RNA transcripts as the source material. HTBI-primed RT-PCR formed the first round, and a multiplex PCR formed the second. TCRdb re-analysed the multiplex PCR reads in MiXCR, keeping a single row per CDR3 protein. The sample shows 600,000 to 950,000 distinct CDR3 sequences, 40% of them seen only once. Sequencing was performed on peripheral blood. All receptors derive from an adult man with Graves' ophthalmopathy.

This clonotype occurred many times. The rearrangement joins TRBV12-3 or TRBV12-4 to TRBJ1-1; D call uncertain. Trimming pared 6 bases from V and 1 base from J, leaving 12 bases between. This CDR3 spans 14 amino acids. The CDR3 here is CASREAGKNTEAFF. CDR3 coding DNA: TGTGCCAGCAGGGAGGCCGGGAAGAACACTGAAGCTTTCTTT.

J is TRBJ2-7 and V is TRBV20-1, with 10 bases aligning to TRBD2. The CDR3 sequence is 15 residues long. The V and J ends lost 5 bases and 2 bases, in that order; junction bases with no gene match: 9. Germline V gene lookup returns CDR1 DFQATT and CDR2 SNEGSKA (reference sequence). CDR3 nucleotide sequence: TGCAGTGCTGGGACAGCTAGCGGGGGCCCCTACGAGCAGTACTTC. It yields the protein CSAGTASGGPYEQYF.

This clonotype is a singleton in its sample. The CDR3 DNA reads as TGTGCCACCAGCTTCCGGGTTTCTAATGAAAAACTGTTTTTT. It yields the protein CATSFRVSNEKLFF. V is TRBV15 and J is TRBJ1-4; unclear D gene. Trimming took 5 bases from V and 3 from J, leaving 10 bases between them. The CDR3 covers 14 residues. Germline V gives CDR1 LNHNV, CDR2 YYDKDF (reference sequence).

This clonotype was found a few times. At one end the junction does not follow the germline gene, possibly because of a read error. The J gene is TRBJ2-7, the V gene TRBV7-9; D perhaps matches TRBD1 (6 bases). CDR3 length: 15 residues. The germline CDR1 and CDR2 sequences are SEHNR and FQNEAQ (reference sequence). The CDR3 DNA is TGCGCCAGCAGCATATTGGACAGAACGTCCTACGAGCAGTACTTC. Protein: CASSILDRTSYEQYF.

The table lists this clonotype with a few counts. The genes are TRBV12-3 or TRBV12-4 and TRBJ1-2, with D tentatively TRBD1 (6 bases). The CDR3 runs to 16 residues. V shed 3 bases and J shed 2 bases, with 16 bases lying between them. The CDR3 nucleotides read TGTGCCAGCAGTTTTCTGGGGGCACGGACCAACTATGGCTACACCTTC. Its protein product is CASSFLGARTNYGYTF.

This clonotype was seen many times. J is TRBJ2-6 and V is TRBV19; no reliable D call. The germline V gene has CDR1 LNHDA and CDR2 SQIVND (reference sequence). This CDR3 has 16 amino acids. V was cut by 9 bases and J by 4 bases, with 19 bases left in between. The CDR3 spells CASEPGQVLGANVLTF. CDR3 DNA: TGTGCCAGCGAACCCGGTCAGGTTTTGGGGGCCAACGTCCTGACTTTC. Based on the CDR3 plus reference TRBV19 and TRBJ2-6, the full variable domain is DGGITQSPKYLFRKEGQNVTLSCEQNLNHDAMYWYRQDPGQGLRLIYYSQIVNDFQKGDIAEGYSVSREKKESFPLTVTSAQKNPTAFYLCASEPGQVLGANVLTFGAGSRLTVL.

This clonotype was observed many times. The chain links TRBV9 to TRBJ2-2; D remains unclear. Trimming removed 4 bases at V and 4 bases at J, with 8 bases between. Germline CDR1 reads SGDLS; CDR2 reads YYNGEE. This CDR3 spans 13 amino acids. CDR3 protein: CASSSRLTGELFF. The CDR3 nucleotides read TGTGCCAGCAGCTCCCGACTCACCGGGGAGCTGTTTTTT.

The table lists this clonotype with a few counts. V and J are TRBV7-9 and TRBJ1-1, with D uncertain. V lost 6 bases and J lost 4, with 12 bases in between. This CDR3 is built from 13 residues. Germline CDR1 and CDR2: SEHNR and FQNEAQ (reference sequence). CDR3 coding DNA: TGTGCCAGCAGTTCCCAGGAGGCCACTGAAGCTTTCTTT. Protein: CASSSQEATEAFF.

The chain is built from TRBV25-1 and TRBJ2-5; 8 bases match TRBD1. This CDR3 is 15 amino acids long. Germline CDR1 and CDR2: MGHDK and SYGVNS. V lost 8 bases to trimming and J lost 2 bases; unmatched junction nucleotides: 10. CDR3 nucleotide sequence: TGTGCCAGCTCACCACCACGGACAGGGCAAGAGACCCAGTACTTC. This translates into CASSPPRTGQETQYF.

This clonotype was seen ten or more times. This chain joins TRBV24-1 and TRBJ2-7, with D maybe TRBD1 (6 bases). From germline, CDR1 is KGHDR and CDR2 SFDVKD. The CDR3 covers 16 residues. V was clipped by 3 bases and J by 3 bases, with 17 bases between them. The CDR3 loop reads CATSDQKARGFYEQYF. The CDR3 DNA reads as TGTGCCACCAGTGATCAAAAGGCCAGGGGCTTCTACGAGCAGTACTTC.

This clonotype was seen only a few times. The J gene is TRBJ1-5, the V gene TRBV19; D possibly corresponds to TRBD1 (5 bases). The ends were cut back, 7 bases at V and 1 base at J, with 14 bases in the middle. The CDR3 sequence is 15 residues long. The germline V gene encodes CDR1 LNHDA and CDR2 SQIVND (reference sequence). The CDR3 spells CASTRGAGSNQPQHF. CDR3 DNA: TGTGCCAGTACCCGAGGGGCAGGGAGCAATCAGCCCCAGCATTTT.

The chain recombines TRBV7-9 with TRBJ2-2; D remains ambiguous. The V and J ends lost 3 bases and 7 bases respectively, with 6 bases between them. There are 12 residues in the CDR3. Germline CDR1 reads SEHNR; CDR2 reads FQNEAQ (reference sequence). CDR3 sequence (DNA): TGTGCCAGCAGCTTGGGGTACGGGGAGCTGTTTTTT. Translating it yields CASSLGYGELFF.

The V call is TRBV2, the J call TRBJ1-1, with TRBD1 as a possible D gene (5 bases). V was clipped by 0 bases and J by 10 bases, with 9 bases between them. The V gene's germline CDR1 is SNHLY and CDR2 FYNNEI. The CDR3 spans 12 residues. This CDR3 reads CASSEAQGVAFF. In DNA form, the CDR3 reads TGTGCCAGCAGTGAAGCGCAAGGGGTAGCTTTCTTT.

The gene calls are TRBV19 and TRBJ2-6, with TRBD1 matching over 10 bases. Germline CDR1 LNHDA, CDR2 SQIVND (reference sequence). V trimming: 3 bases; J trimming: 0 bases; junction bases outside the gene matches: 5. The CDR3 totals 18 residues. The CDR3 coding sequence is TGTGCCAGTAGTATTTTAGGGACAGGGGTCTCTGGGGCCAACGTCCTGACTTTC. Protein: CASSILGTGVSGANVLTF.

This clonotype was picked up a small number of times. DNA for the CDR3: TGTGCCAGCAGTGCTAGGTTTTTGGGGAATTCACCCCTCCACTTT. Amino acids: CASSARFLGNSPLHF. V is TRBV25-1 and J is TRBJ1-6; D is unresolved. Per the germline V gene, CDR1 is MGHDK and CDR2 is SYGVNS. V was trimmed by 4 bases and J by 7 bases, leaving 14 bases between them. This CDR3 comprises 15 residues.